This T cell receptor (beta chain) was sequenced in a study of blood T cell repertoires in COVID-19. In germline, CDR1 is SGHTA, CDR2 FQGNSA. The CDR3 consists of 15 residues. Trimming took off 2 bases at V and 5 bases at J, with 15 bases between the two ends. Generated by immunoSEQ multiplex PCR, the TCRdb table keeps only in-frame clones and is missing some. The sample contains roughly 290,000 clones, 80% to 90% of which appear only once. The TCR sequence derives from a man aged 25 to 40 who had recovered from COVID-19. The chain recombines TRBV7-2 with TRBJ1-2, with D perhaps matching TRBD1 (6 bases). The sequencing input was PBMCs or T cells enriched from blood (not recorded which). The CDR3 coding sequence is TGTGCCAGCAGCTTACCCCGAGACAGGACGTATGGCTACACCTTC. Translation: CASSLPRDRTYGYTF.